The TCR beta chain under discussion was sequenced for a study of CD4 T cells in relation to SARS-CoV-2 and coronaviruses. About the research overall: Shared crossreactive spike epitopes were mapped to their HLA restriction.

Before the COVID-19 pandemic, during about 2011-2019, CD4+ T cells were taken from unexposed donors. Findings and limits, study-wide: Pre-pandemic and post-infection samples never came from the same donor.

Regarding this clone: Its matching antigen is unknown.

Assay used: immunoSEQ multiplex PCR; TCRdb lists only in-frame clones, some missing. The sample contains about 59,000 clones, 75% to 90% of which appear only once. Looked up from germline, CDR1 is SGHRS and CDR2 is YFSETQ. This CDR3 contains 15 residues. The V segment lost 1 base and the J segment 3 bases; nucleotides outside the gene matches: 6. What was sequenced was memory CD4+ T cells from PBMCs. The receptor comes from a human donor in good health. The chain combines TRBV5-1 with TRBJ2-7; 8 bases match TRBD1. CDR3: CASSLYAGGVYEQYF. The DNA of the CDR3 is TGCGCCAGCAGCTTGTACGCAGGGGGCGTCTACGAGCAGTACTTC.